The sequence of this TCR beta chain was determined in a study of siplizumab effects on memory and regulatory T cells. Study findings and constraints: Suppressive capability of dividing Tregs from siplizumab cultures went unverified. Assignment to unstimulated subsets succeeded for only a minor fraction of the alloreactive clones. Apparently key alloresponse contributors, naive T cells also seemed more diverse than memory cells.

Libraries were prepared by immunoSEQ multiplex PCR; TCRdb keeps only in-frame clonotypes and omits some of them. The sample includes around 100,000 clones, 94% of them seen just once. The CDR3 extends over 15 amino acids. Germline lookup yields CDR1 WSHSY and CDR2 SAAADI. With 3 bases clipped from V and 2 bases from J, the junction kept 4 bases outside the gene matches. Worth noting for this clone: Its antigen is unidentified.

The TCR comes from a human donor in good health. The chain links TRBV10-2 to TRBJ2-5, with 9 bases that match TRBD1. Sequenced sample: non-Treg CD4+ T cells sorted from blood. In nucleotides, the CDR3 is TGCGCCAGCAGTGACCGGGACAGGGTACAAGAGACCCAGTACTTC. Its protein is CASSDRDRVQETQYF.